This TCR beta chain was found in a study of beta chain features in type 1 diabetes. For the study at large: In age, gender and cell yields, patients were similar to healthy donors.

General study points: All four CD4+ subsets of Type 1 diabetes patients contained TCRB CDR3s that were moderately but significantly shorter.

Expressed TCRB transcripts were sequenced, since all the RNA that had been isolated was reverse transcribed. The method was immunoSEQ multiplex PCR; TCRdb's version includes in-frame clones alone and lacks a portion of them. The sample consists of some 350,000 clones, approximately 13% of them appearing once. A word on this clone: As yet, its antigen is unknown.

The germline V gene encodes CDR1 LNHNV and CDR2 YYDKDF (reference sequence). This CDR3 contains 14 residues. After removal of 6 bases from V and 15 bases from J, the junction contained 8 bases not matched to a gene. On average, the one heparinised blood draw given by each donor was approximately 120 mL. Sorted populations all had greater than 98% purity. V is TRBV15 and J is TRBJ2-1; 16 nucleotides align to TRBD2. The receptor comes from a woman in her late teens or twenties with type 1 diabetes. The sequencing input was naive CD4+ T cells from blood. CDR3 sequence (DNA): TGTGCCACCAGTCCGGGACTAGCGGGAGGGATAAGGTTCTTC. Amino acid sequence: CATSPGLAGGIRFF.